The clone carrying this T cell receptor beta chain has more than one count but fewer than ten. Its cognate antigen is unknown. A second roughly 6 to 11 cycle PCR used barcoded and J-beta primers. TCRdb used MiXCR to reprocess the 5' RACE reads, holding one entry per CDR3 protein. The table shows 700,000 to 800,000 distinct CDR3 sequences, with around 46% occurring only once. This sample is part of a study of blood T cells in healthy people across ages. Study-wide points: The diversity estimates, figures obtained from one million T cells, were considered underestimates. With age, beta diversity per million T cells declined roughly linearly, significantly by 30 to 50.

The germline gives CDR1 DFQATT, CDR2 SNEGSKA (reference sequence). V dropped 3 bases and J dropped 4 bases, with 13 bases sitting between them. CDR3 length equals 13 residues. The chain is built from TRBV20-1 and TRBJ2-7; D is perhaps TRBD1 (5 bases). This TCR was sampled from an older woman in good health. The sequenced sample consisted of blood. The CDR3 nucleotides read TGCAGTGCTAGTCATCCAGGGCAGTACGAGCAGTACTTC. It specifies CSASHPGQYEQYF.